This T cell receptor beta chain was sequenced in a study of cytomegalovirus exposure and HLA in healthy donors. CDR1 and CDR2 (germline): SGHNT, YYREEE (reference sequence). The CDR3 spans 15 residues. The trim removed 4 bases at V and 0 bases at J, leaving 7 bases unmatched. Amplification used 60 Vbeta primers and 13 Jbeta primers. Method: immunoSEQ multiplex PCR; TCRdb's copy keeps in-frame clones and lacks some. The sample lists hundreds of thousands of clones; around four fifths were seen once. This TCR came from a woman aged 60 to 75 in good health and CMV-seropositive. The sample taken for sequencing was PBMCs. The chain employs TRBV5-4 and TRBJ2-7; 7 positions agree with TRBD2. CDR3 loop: CASSTNPSGSYEQYF. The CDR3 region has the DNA TGTGCCAGCAGCACAAATCCTAGCGGCTCCTACGAGCAGTACTTC.